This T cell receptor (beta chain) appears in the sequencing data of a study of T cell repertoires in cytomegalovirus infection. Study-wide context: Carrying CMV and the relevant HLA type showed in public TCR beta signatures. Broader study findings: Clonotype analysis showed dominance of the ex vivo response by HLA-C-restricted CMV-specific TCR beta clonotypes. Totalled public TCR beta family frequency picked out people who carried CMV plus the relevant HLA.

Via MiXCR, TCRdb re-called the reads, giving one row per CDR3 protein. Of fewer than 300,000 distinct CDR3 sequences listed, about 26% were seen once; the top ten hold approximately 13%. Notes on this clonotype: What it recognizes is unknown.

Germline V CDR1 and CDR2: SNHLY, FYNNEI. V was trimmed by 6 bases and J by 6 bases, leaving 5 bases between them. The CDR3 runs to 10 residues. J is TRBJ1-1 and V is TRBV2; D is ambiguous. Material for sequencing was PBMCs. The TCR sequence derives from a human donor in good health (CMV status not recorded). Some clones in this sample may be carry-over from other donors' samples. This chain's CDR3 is CASRSPEAFF. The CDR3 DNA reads TGTGCCAGCAGGTCACCTGAAGCTTTCTTT.